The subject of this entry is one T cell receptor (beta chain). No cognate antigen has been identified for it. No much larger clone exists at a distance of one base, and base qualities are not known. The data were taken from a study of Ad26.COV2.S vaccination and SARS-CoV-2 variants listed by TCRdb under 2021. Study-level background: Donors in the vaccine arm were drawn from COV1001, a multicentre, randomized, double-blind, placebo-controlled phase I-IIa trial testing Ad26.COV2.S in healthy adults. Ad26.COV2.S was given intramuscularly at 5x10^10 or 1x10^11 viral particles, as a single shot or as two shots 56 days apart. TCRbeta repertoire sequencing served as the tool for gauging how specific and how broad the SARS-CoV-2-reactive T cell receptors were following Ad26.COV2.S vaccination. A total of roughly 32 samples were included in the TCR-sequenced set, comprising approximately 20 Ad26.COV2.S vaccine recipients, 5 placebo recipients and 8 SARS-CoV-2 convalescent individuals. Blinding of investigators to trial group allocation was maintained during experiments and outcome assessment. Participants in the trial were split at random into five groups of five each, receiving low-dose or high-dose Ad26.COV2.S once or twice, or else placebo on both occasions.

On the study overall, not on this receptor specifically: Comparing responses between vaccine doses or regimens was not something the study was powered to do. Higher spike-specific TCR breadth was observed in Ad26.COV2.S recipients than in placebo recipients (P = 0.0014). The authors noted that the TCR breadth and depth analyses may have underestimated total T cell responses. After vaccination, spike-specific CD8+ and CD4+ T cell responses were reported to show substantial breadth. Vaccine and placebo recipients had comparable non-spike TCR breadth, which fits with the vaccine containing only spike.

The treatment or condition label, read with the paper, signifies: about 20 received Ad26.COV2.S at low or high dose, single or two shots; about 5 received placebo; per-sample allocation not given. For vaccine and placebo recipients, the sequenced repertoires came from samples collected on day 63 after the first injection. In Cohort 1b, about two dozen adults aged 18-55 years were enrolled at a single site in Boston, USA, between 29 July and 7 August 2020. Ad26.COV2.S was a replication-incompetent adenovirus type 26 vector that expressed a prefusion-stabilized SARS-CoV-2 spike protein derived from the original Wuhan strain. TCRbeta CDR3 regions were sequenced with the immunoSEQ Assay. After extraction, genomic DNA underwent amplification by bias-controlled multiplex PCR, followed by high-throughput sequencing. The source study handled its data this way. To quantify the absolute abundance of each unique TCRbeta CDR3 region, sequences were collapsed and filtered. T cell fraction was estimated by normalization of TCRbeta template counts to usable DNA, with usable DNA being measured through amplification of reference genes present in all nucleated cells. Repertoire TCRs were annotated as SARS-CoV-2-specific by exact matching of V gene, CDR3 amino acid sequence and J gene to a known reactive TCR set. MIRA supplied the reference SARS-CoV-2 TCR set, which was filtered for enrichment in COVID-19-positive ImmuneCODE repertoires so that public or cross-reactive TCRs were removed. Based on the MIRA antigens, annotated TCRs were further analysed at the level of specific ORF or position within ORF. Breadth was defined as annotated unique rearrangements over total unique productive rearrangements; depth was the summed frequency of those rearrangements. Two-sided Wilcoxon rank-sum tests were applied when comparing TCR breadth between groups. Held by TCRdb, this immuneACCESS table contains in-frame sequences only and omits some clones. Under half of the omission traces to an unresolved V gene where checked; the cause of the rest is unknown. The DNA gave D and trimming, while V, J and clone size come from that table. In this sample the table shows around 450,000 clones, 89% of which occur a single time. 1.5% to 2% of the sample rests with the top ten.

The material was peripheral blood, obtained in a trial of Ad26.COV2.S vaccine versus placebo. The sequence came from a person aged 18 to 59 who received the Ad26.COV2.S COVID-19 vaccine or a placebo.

In nucleotide form, the sequence is TGTGCCACCACCCGAGCGGGGGGAGGTACAGATACGCAGTATTTT. Translated, this is CATTRAGGGTDTQYF. The sequence is built from TRBV15 and TRBJ2-3; 9 bases in between match TRBD2. The CDR3 runs 15 amino acids, cysteine and phenylalanine included. Just the 45-base CDR3 DNA is kept, in frame starting at base 1. The germline V gene (reference sequence) yields LNHNV for CDR1 and YYDKDF for CDR2. V lost 7 bases and J lost 3 bases, and the count of bases not matched to a germline gene is 8. The CDR3, completed at both ends by the reference TRBV15 and TRBJ2-3 genes, gives the full variable domain DAMVIQNPRYQVTQFGKPVTLSCSQTLNHNVMYWYQQKSSQAPKLLFHYYDKDFNNEADTPDNFQSRRPNTSFCFLDIRSPGLGDTAMYLCATTRAGGGTDTQYFGPGTRLTVL.